The source of this TCR beta chain is a study of beta chain features in type 1 diabetes. Overall study results and limits: Highly expressing activated T cells could be over-counted with a cDNA template.

CDR1 SQVTM and CDR2 ANQGSEA come from the germline V gene. V lost 6 bases and J lost 1; bases outside the gene matches: 4. The CDR3 runs to 15 residues. On this clone: Its target is not known.

Cell sorting via CD45RO/CCR7/CD25/CD127/CD95/CD27 was performed to obtain CD4+ naive, central memory, regulatory and stem cell-like memory cells. Once sorted, every population was more than 95% pure. The sequenced template was cDNA made from the entire isolated RNA. The read count averaged about 3.6 million across naive, central memory and regulatory T cell samples. Method: immunoSEQ multiplex PCR; TCRdb's copy keeps in-frame clones and lacks some. The table has approximately 170,000 clones, over 7.5% seen once; the top ten hold roughly 2.5%. This sequence joins TRBV29-1 and TRBJ2-2; TRBD1 matches at 11 bases. The sequenced sample consisted of central memory CD4+ T cells from blood. The clonotype originates from a woman between 18 and 29 years old in good health. The CDR3 DNA reads TGCAGCGTAGGACAGGGGGCACAGAACACCGGGGAGCTGTTTTTT. It codes for CSVGQGAQNTGELFF.